This T cell receptor beta chain comes out of a study of T cell responses to AZD1222 COVID-19 vaccine. Findings of the study overall: Only a handful of AZD1222 recipients were seropositive at baseline. Researchers report vaccine-associated CD4 TCRs spanning spike, with dominance at 160-218 and 743-854. Per reports, nearly half of all spike-specific TCRs target regions that are unmutated in variants. Spike-specific TCR breadth and depth rose after two AZD1222 doses.

In the case of this clone: Its antigen is undetermined.

Data came from immunoSEQ multiplex PCR; TCRdb stores just in-frame clones and leaves some out. This table holds about 140,000 clones, roughly 93% found once. Germline loops: CDR1 LNHDA, CDR2 SQIVND (reference sequence). The length of the CDR3 is 15 residues. V lost 3 bases, J lost 8 bases, and 6 bases stayed unmatched. The chain is built from TRBV19 and TRBJ2-2; 10 bases fit TRBD2. The sequence came from an adult in good health. This specimen was peripheral blood, taken on day 0 of AZD1222 vaccination. CDR3 DNA sequence: TGTGCCAGTAGTATCCGCCTAGCGGGAGTGGGGGAGCTGTTTTTT. It yields the protein CASSIRLAGVGELFF.